One and the same sample provided the 29 T cell receptor beta chains below, sequenced in a study of blood T cell repertoires in COVID-19. Some clones are missing from TCRdb's copy, which holds only in-frame ones; the method was immunoSEQ multiplex PCR. In the table there are tens of thousands of clones, about 87% of which are singletons. The material sequenced was peripheral blood. All receptors derive from an elderly woman with acute or convalescent COVID-19.

The V and J genes are TRBV5-1 and TRBJ2-5; possible D gene TRBD2, 6 bases. V dropped 4 bases and J dropped 2 bases, with 15 bases sitting between them. CDR3 length equals 15 residues. Per germline, CDR1 SGHRS and CDR2 YFSETQ. The CDR3: CASSPMRDVQETQYF. CDR3 DNA: TGCGCCAGCAGCCCAATGCGGGACGTACAAGAGACCCAGTACTTC.

This sequence joins TRBV6-1 and TRBJ1-3; D gene uncertain. There are 12 residues in the CDR3. Trimming stripped 2 bases from V and 7 bases from J, with 6 bases between. Germline CDR1 MNHNS, CDR2 SASEGT. DNA for the CDR3: TGTGCCAGCAGTGAACGTCTGAACACCATATATTTT. Protein product: CASSERLNTIYF.

This clone was counted once. One end of the junction varies from germline; a read error may be responsible. V usage is TRBV7-7 and J usage is TRBJ1-2, with a weak D call TRBD1 (5 bases). CDR3 size: 13 residues. CDR1 and CDR2 (germline): SSHAT, FNYEAQ (reference sequence). The CDR3 region is CASSPGPGYGYTF. The CDR3 nucleotides read TGTGCTAGCAGCCCAGGGCCGGGCTATGGCTACACCTTC.

The rearrangement links TRBV14 to TRBJ2-5; tentatively, D is TRBD2 (6 bases). CDR3 size: 13 residues. Between the trimmed V and J ends, which lost 4 bases and 7 bases, there was a span of 13 bases. Germline V gives CDR1 SGHDN, CDR2 FVKESK. Written as DNA, the CDR3 is TGTGCCAGCAGCCCGACGGGAGCAGGGACCCAGTACTTC. This gives the protein CASSPTGAGTQYF.

The chain uses TRBV7-3 and TRBJ2-7; 14 bases line up with TRBD2. This CDR3 spans 14 amino acids. Germline V gene data show CDR1 as SGHTA and CDR2 as FQGTGA. V gave up 5 bases and J gave up 8 bases; unmatched junction bases: 5. The CDR3, as DNA: TGTGCCAGCAGCGGGACTAGCGGGAGAGTCCAGCAGTACTTC. Its protein product is CASSGTSGRVQQYF.

V gene TRBV6-5 combines with J gene TRBJ2-2; D is possibly TRBD2 (5 bases). The CDR3 has 16 residues. Germline V gene lookup returns CDR1 MNHEY and CDR2 SVGAGI. V was clipped by 0 bases and J by 7 bases, with 15 bases between them. CDR3 nucleotides: TGTGCCAGCAGTTACTCGATCGGGGTTACGAGCGGGGAGCTGTTTTTT. This sequence encodes CASSYSIGVTSGELFF.

The rearrangement links TRBV19 to TRBJ2-3; TRBD2 might be the D (6 bases). V was cut by 6 bases and J by 4 bases, with 14 bases left in between. The CDR3 has 14 amino acids. Germline CDR1 reads LNHDA; CDR2 reads SQIVND (reference sequence). The CDR3 DNA reads TGTGCCAGTAGCCGGGACTTCTTCGCAGATACGCAGTATTTT. This codes for CASSRDFFADTQYF.

The rearrangement uses TRBV2 and TRBJ1-2, with 9 bases identical to TRBD1. The CDR3 consists of 15 residues. The V segment lost 2 bases and the J segment 6 bases; nucleotides outside the gene matches: 7. Germline V gene data show CDR1 as SNHLY and CDR2 as FYNNEI. The DNA for the CDR3 is TGTGCCAGCAGTGAATTTCCGGGACAGGGAGATGGCTACACCTTC. It is translated as CASSEFPGQGDGYTF.

The chain combines TRBV7-6 with TRBJ1-1; 9 positions agree with TRBD1. The CDR3 is made up of 15 amino acids. Germline CDR1 reads SGHVS; CDR2 reads FNYEAQ. Trimming removed 4 bases from V and 1 base from J; junction bases left unmatched: 4. In DNA form, the CDR3 reads TGTGCCAGCAGCTCGGGGACAGGGCCGAACACTGAAGCTTTCTTT. Its translation: CASSSGTGPNTEAFF.

The chain recombines TRBV18 with TRBJ2-3, with D hard to call. The V end was cut by 4 bases, the J end by 0 bases, with 8 bases between. Germline V gene lookup returns CDR1 KGHSH and CDR2 LQKENI. The CDR3 contains 14 residues. CDR3 region: CASSRPQSTDTQYF. In nucleotides, the CDR3 is TGTGCCAGCTCACGACCCCAAAGCACAGATACGCAGTATTTT.

V usage is TRBV30 and J usage is TRBJ1-3; no reliable D call. Germline CDR1 and CDR2: GTSNPN and SVGIG (reference sequence). Trimming removed 4 bases from V and 4 bases from J, with 14 bases in between. There are 14 residues in the CDR3. CDR3 region: CAWNLGDYGNTIYF. CDR3 nucleotides: TGTGCCTGGAATCTCGGGGATTACGGAAACACCATATATTTT.

The chain joins TRBV10-3 to TRBJ2-5; possibly TRBD2 for D (7 bases). CDR3 length: 16 amino acids. Deletions cut 0 bases from V and 7 bases from J, with 18 bases between. The germline V gene encodes CDR1 ENHRY and CDR2 SYGVKD. The CDR3 reads CAISESEPKGGGTQYF. CDR3 nucleotide sequence: TGTGCCATCAGTGAGTCGGAACCAAAGGGAGGGGGGACCCAGTACTTC.

The chain employs TRBV3-1 (or the pseudogene TRBV3-2) and TRBJ2-4; TRBD2 is a possible D gene (6 bases). The CDR3 totals 16 residues. CDR1 and CDR2 (germline): LGHDT, YNNKEL (reference sequence). The V gene lost 4 bases and the J gene lost 4 bases, with 17 bases spanning the gap. Written as DNA, the CDR3 is TGTGCCAGCAGCCGCTCGGGAGCCCCGCTTAAAAACATTCAGTACTTC. Amino acid sequence: CASSRSGAPLKNIQYF.

The CDR3 nucleotides are TGTGCCAGCAGCTACAGAATCTCTGGAAACACCATATATTTT. Protein product: CASSYRISGNTIYF. The chain employs TRBV5-5 and TRBJ1-3; D unresolved. The CDR3 consists of 14 residues. Germline V gene lookup returns CDR1 SGHKS and CDR2 YYEKEE (reference sequence). Trimming shortened V by 3 bases and J by 0 bases, and 7 bases separated the two germline ends.

V gene TRBV4-2 combines with J gene TRBJ2-4, with 8 bases aligning to TRBD2. The trim removed 0 bases at V and 7 bases at J, leaving 14 bases unmatched. CDR3 size: 18 residues. CDR1 LGHNA and CDR2 YNFKEQ come from the germline V gene. CDR3 sequence reads: CASSQEVSYGGAGNIQYF. In nucleotides, the CDR3 is TGTGCCAGCAGCCAAGAGGTGTCCTACGGGGGGGCCGGCAACATTCAGTACTTC.

The chain uses TRBV23-1 and TRBJ2-3; the D gene is possibly TRBD2 (6 bases). TRBV23-1 is labeled an ORF, and its function is uncertain. Trimming shortened V by 0 bases and J by 2 bases, and 12 bases separated the two germline ends. The CDR3 is made up of 16 amino acids. CDR3 DNA sequence: TGCGCCAGCAGTCAATCAGGGAGGCCCTTCACAGATACGCAGTATTTT. Its protein product is CASSQSGRPFTDTQYF.

The genes are TRBV5-4 and TRBJ2-3; 9 nucleotides align to TRBD1. V shed 4 bases, J shed 0 bases, and the junction held 3 bases outside the gene matches. Germline loops: CDR1 SGHNT, CDR2 YYREEE (reference sequence). The CDR3 has 15 residues. The CDR3 DNA reads as TGTGCCAGCAGCCCCGGGACAGGGAGCACAGATACGCAGTATTTT. Its translation is CASSPGTGSTDTQYF.

The chain uses TRBV5-8 and TRBJ1-2; D is unresolved. The CDR3 has 13 amino acids. V was shortened by 4 bases and J by 8 bases, with 15 bases between the two germline ends. Germline CDR1 and CDR2: SGHTS and YDEGEE. Here the CDR3 reads CASSAERGIGYTF. The CDR3 DNA sequence: TGTGCCAGCAGCGCAGAGCGGGGTATCGGCTACACCTTC.

This clone occurred many times. V and J are TRBV7-9 and TRBJ1-1; D gene unclear. The CDR3 covers 15 residues. Germline loops: CDR1 SEHNR, CDR2 FQNEAQ (reference sequence). V was shortened by 7 bases and J by 1 base, with 16 bases between the two germline ends. In DNA form, the CDR3 reads TGTGCCAGCACCATAGGCGGCGGCAGGAACACTGAAGCTTTCTTT. Protein product: CASTIGGGRNTEAFF.

The rearrangement joins TRBV3-1 (or the pseudogene TRBV3-2) to TRBJ2-2, with TRBD2 matching 11 bases. This CDR3 is 19 amino acids long. The germline V gene has CDR1 LGHDT and CDR2 YNNKEL (reference sequence). The J segment lost 1 base and the V segment lost 4 bases, leaving 11 bases of the junction unmatched. CDR3 protein: CASSLGTSGGGRNTGELFF. CDR3 in DNA: TGTGCCAGCAGCCTCGGGACTAGCGGAGGGGGGCGGAACACCGGGGAGCTGTTTTTT.

V gene TRBV19 combines with J gene TRBJ2-5; the match to TRBD2 covers 12 bases. The CDR3 length is 16 residues. Per the germline V gene, CDR1 is LNHDA and CDR2 is SQIVND (reference sequence). The junction had 5 bases not matched to a gene; V was cut back by 5 bases and J by 1 base. CDR3 DNA: TGTGCCAGTAGTCTTCGACTAGCGGGAGCCCAAGAGACCCAGTACTTC. Protein: CASSLRLAGAQETQYF.

As DNA, the CDR3 is TGTGCCTGGGGGGGACAGGGAAGTTCACCCCTCCACTTT. Its protein product is CAWGGQGSSPLHF. The chain is built from TRBV30 and TRBJ1-6; TRBD1 aligns across 9 bases. The germline CDR1 and CDR2 sequences are GTSNPN and SVGIG (reference sequence). V gave up 5 bases and J gave up 9 bases; unmatched junction bases: 5. This CDR3 is built from 13 residues.

The rearrangement joins TRBV11-2 to TRBJ1-6; 9 bases line up with TRBD1. CDR3 length: 18 amino acids. With 1 base clipped from V and 5 bases from J, the junction kept 9 bases outside the gene matches. Germline loops: CDR1 SGHAT, CDR2 FQNNGV. The CDR3 nucleotides read TGTGCCAGCAGCTTAGTAGGACAGGGGACCCGAAATAATTCACCCCTCCACTTT. Translation gives CASSLVGQGTRNNSPLHF.

The rearrangement uses TRBV19 and TRBJ1-1; TRBD1 might be the D (6 bases). This CDR3 region has 13 residues. In germline, CDR1 is LNHDA, CDR2 SQIVND (reference sequence). The V end was cut by 3 bases, the J end by 1 base, with 6 bases between. The CDR3 DNA is TGTGCCAGTAGTATGACAGGGAACACTGAAGCTTTCTTT. Its translation is CASSMTGNTEAFF.

This clone was seen once. This chain links TRBV13 with TRBJ2-1; 9 bases agree with TRBD2. This CDR3 is built from 15 residues. V lost 5 bases and J lost 8; bases outside the gene matches: 10. Germline CDR1 and CDR2: PRHDT and FYEKMQ (reference sequence). The CDR3 nucleotides read TGTGCCAGCAGCCCCAGCGGGAGGTGGGCTGATGAGCAGTTCTTC. Amino acid sequence: CASSPSGRWADEQFF.

This sequence joins TRBV19 and TRBJ1-1, with D hard to call. Germline assignment: CDR1 LNHDA and CDR2 SQIVND (reference sequence). The V end was cut by 1 base, the J end by 6 bases, with 9 bases between. This CDR3 comprises 13 residues. The CDR3 nucleotides read TGTGCCAGTAGTATAGCGGTTTTGGCTGAAGCTTTCTTT. It yields the protein CASSIAVLAEAFF.

J is TRBJ2-3 and V is TRBV6-5, with a weak D call TRBD2 (6 bases). The V and J ends lost 7 bases and 1 base respectively, with 15 bases between them. Germline V gene lookup returns CDR1 MNHEY and CDR2 SVGAGI. The CDR3 is made up of 15 amino acids. CDR3 region: CASTGGSVGTDTQYF. The CDR3 nucleotides are TGTGCCAGCACCGGAGGGTCTGTGGGCACAGATACGCAGTATTTT.

The chain combines TRBV3-1 (or the pseudogene TRBV3-2) with TRBJ1-5, with D uncertain. V lost 0 bases, J lost 0 bases, and 24 bases lay in between. This CDR3 has 21 amino acids. The germline V gene encodes CDR1 LGHDT and CDR2 YNNKEL (reference sequence). This CDR3 reads CASSQESNSGPVYYSNQPQHF. CDR3 sequence (DNA): TGTGCCAGCAGCCAAGAAAGTAATTCGGGTCCCGTCTACTATAGCAATCAGCCCCAGCATTTT.

The chain is built from TRBV4-2 and TRBJ1-1; no reliable D call. Germline loops: CDR1 LGHNA, CDR2 YNFKEQ. The ends were cut back, 0 bases at V and 7 bases at J, with 15 bases in the middle. The CDR3 loop spans 15 amino acids. The CDR3: CASSQESGHANEAFF. In nucleotides, the CDR3 is TGTGCCAGCAGCCAAGAATCTGGGCACGCTAATGAAGCTTTCTTT.